This TCR beta chain is from a study of blood T cell repertoires in COVID-19. This CDR3 is built from 15 residues. Germline CDR1 and CDR2: SGDLS and YYNGEE. V dropped 4 bases and J dropped 0; count of bases not matched to a gene: 7. TCRdb's table, derived via immunoSEQ multiplex PCR, lists solely in-frame clones and lacks some. Among about 41,000 clones listed, 70% to 90% were seen once. The clonotype comes from a man aged 60-69 years with acute or convalescent COVID-19. The sequenced material came from peripheral blood. The chain employs TRBV9 and TRBJ2-7, with 7 bases matching TRBD1. Here the CDR3 DNA reads TGTGCCAGCAGCCCCCGACAGGGAAGCTCCTACGAGCAGTACTTC. It codes for CASSPRQGSSYEQYF.